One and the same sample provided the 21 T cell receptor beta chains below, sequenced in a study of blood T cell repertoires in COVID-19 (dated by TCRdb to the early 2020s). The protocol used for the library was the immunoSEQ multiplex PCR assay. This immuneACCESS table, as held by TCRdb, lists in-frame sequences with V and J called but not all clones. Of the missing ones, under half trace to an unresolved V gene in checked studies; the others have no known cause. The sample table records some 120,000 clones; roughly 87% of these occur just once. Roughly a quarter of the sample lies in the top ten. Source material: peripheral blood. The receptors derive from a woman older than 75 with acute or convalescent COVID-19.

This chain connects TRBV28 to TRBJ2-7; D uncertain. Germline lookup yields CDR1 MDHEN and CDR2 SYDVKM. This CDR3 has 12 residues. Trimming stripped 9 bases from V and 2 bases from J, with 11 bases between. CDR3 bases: TGTGCCAGTCAGACTGGAGCCTACGAGCAGTACGTC. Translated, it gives CASQTGAYEQYV.

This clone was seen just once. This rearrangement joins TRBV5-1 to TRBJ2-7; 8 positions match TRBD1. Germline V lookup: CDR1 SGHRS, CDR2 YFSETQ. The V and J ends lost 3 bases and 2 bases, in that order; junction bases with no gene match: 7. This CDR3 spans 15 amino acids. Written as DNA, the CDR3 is TGCGCCAGCAGCTCCCGAGGACAGGGAACCTACGAGCAGTACTTC. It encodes CASSSRGQGTYEQYF.

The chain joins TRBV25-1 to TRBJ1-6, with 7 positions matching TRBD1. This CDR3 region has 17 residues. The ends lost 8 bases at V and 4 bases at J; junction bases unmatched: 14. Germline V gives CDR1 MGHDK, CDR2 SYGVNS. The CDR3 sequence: CASGGTAGAGYNSPLHF. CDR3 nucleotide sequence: TGTGCCAGCGGGGGGACAGCGGGAGCGGGTTATAATTCACCCCTCCACTTT.

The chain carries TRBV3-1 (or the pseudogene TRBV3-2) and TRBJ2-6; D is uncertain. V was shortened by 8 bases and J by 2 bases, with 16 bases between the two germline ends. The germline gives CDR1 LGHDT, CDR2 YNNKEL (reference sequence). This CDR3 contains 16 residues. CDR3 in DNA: TGTGCCAGCTCTCACCCTCCTGCGACTGGGGCCAACGTCCTGACTTTC. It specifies CASSHPPATGANVLTF.

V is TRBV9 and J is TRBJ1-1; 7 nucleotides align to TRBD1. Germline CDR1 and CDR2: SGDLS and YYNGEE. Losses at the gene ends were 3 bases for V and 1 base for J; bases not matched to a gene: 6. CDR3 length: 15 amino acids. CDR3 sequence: CASSATGKENTEAFF. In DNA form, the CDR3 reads TGTGCCAGCAGCGCGACAGGGAAAGAGAACACTGAAGCTTTCTTT.

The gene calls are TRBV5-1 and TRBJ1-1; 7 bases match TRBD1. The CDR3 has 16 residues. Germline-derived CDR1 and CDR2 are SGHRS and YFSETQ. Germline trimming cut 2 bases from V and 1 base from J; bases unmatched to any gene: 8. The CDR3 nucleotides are TGCGCCAGCAGCTTAGTATACAGGGGCGAGAACACTGAAGCTTTCTTT. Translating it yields CASSLVYRGENTEAFF.

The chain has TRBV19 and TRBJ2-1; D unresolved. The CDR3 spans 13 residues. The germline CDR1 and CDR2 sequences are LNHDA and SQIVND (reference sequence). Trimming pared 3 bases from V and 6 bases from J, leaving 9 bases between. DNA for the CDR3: TGTGCCAGTAGTATGGCCGTCATCAATGAGCAGTTCTTC. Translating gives CASSMAVINEQFF.

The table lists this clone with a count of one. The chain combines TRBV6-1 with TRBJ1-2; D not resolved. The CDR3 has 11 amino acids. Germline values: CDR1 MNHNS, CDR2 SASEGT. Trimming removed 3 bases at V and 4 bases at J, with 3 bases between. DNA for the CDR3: TGTGCCAGCAGTGACCTCTATGGCTACACCTTC. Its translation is CASSDLYGYTF.

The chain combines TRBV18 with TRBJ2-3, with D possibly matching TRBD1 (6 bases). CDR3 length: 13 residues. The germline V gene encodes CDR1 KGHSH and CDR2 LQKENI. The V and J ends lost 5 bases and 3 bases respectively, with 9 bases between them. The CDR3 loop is CASSSTGTDTQYF. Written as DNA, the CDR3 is TGTGCCAGCTCATCCACAGGGACAGATACGCAGTATTTT. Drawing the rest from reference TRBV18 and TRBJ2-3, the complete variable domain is NAGVMQNPRHLVRRRGQEARLRCSPMKGHSHVYWYRQLPEEGLKFMVYLQKENIIDESGMPKERFSAEFPKEGPSILRIQQVVRGDSAAYFCASSSTGTDTQYFGPGTRLTVL.

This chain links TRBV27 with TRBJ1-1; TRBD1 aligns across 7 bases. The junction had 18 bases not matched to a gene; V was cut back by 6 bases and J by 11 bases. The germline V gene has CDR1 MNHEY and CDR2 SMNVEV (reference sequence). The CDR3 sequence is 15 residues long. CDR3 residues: CASRIRQGPADSAFF. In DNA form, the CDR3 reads TGTGCCAGCAGGATTCGACAGGGCCCTGCGGATTCCGCTTTCTTT.

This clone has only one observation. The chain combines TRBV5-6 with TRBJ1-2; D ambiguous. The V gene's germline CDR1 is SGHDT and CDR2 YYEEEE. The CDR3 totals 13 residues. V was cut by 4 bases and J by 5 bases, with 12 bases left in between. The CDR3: CASSPTVGYGYTF. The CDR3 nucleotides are TGTGCCAGCAGCCCTACGGTCGGGTATGGCTACACCTTC.

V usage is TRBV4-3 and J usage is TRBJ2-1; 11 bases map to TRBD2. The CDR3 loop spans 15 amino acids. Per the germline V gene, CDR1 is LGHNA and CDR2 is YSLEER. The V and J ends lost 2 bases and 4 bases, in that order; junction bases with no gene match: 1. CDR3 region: CASSQTSGGYNEQFF. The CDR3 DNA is TGCGCCAGCAGCCAAACTAGCGGGGGTTACAATGAGCAGTTCTTC.

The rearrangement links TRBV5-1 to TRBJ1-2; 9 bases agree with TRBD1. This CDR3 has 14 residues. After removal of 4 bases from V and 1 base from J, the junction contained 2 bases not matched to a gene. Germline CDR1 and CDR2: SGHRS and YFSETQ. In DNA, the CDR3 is TGCGCCAGCAGCCAGGGACAGGGTAACTATGGCTACACCTTC. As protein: CASSQGQGNYGYTF.

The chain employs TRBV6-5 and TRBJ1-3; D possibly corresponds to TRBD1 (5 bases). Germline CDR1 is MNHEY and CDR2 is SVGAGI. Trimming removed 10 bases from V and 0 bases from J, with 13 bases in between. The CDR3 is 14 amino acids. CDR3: CATDGGSSGNTIYF. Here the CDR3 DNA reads TGTGCCACGGACGGGGGAAGCTCTGGAAACACCATATATTTT.

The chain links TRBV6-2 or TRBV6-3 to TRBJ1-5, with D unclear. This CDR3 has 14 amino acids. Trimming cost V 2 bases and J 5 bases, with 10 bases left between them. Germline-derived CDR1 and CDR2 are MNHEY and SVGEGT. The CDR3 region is CASSYPVFYQPQHF. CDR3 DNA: TGTGCCAGCAGTTACCCGGTGTTTTATCAGCCCCAGCATTTT.

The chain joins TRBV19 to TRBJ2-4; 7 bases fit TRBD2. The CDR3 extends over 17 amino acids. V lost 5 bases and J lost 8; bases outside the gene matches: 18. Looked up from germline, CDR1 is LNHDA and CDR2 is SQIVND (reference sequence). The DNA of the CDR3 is TGTGCCAGTAGTCGCAAACGCCACGGGGGGTACCTGGACATTCAGTACTTC. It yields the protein CASSRKRHGGYLDIQYF.

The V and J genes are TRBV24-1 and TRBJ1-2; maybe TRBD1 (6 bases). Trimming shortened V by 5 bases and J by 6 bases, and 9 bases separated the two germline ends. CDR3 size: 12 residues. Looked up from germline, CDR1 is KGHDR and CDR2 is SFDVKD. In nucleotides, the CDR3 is TGTGCCACCAGTGGTGAGGGGGATGGCTACACCTTC. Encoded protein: CATSGEGDGYTF.

The CDR3 sequence: CASSPNLPGTYSSPLHF. The CDR3 nucleotides read TGTGCCAGCTCACCTAATCTTCCGGGTACCTATTCTTCACCCCTCCACTTT. The chain is built from TRBV18 and TRBJ1-6, with D hard to call. The CDR3 spans 17 residues. Germline V gene lookup returns CDR1 KGHSH and CDR2 LQKENI. Deletions cut 3 bases from V and 9 bases from J, with 21 bases between.

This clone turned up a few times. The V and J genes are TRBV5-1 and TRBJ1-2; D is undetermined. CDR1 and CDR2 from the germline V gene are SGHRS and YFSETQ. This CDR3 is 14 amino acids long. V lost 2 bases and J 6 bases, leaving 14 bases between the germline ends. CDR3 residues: CASSLLGSGDGYTF. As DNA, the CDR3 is TGCGCCAGCAGCTTACTTGGGTCCGGGGATGGCTACACCTTC.

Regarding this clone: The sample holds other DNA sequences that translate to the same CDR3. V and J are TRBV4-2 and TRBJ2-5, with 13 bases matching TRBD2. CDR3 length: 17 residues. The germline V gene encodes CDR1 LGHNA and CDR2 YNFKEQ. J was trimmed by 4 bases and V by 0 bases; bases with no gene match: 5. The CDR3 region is CASSQDATSGGGETQYF. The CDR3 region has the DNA TGTGCCAGCAGCCAAGATGCCACTAGCGGGGGGGGAGAGACCCAGTACTTC.

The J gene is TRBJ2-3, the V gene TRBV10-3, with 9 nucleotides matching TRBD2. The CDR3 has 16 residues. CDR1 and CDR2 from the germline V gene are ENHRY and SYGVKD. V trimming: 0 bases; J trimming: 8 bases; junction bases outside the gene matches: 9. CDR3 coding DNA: TGTGCCATCAGTGAGTCGAGCGGGGGGACGGTGAGTACGCAGTATTTT. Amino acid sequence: CAISESSGGTVSTQYF.